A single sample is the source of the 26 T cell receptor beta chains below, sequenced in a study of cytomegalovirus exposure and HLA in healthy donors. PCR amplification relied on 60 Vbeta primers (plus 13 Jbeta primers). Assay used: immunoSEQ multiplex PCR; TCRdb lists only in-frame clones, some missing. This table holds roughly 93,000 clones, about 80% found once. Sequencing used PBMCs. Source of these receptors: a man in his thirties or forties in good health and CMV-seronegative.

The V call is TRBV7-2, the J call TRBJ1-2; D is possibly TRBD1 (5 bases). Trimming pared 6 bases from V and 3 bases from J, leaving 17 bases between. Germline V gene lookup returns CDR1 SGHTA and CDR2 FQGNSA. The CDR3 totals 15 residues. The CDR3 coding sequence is TGTGCCAGCAGTCCCGGGTTTGCCAGGGACTATGGCTACACCTTC. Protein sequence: CASSPGFARDYGYTF.

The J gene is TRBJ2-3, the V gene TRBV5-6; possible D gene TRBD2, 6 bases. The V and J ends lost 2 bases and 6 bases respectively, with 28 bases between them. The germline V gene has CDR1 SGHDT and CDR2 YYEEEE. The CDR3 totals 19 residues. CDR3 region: CASSLGEIRRLGRFDTQYF. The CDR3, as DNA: TGTGCCAGCAGCTTAGGGGAAATTAGGAGGTTAGGGAGGTTTGATACGCAGTATTTT.

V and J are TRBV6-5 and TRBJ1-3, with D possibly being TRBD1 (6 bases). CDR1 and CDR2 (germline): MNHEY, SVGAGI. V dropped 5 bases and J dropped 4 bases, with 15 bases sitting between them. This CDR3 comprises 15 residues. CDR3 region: CASSNTGSGGNTIYF. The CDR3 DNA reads TGTGCCAGCAGTAATACAGGGTCTGGAGGAAACACCATATATTTT.

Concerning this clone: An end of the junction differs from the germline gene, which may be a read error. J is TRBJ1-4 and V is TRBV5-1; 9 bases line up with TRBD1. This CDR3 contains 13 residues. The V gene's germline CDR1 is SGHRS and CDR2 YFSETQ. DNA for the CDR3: TGCGCCAGCAGCCGCAGGACAGGGGATGACCCCATCTTC. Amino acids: CASSRRTGDDPIF.

CDR3 sequence (DNA): TGTGCCAGCAGTTACTCGCTAGCGGGGGCTGGGAGGGAGCTGTTTTTT. It encodes CASSYSLAGAGRELFF. This chain uses TRBV6-5 with TRBJ2-2; 10 bases match TRBD2. CDR1 is MNHEY and CDR2 is SVGAGI in the germline V gene. This CDR3 comprises 16 residues. The V and J ends lost 0 bases and 9 bases, in that order; junction bases with no gene match: 7.

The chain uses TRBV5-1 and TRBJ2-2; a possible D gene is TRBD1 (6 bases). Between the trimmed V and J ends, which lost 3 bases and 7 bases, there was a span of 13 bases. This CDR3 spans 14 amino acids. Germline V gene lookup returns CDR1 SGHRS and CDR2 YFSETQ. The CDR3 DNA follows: TGCGCCAGCAGCTCCGGGACACAGGGCGGGGAGCTGTTTTTT. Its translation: CASSSGTQGGELFF.

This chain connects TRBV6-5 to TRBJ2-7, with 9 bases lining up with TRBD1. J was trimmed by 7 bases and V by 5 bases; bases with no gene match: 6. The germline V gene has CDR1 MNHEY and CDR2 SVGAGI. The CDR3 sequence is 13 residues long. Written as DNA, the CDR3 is TGTGCCAGCAGTCGACAGGGGGTCTTGGAGCAGTACTTC. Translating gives CASSRQGVLEQYF.

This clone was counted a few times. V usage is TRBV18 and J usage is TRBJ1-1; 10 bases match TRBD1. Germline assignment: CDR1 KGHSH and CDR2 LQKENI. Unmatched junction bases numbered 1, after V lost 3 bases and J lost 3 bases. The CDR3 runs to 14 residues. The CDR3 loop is CASSPTGGDTEAFF. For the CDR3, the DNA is TGTGCCAGCTCACCGACAGGGGGCGACACTGAAGCTTTCTTT. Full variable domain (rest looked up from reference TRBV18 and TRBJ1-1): NAGVMQNPRHLVRRRGQEARLRCSPMKGHSHVYWYRQLPEEGLKFMVYLQKENIIDESGMPKERFSAEFPKEGPSILRIQQVVRGDSAAYFCASSPTGGDTEAFFGQGTRLTVV.

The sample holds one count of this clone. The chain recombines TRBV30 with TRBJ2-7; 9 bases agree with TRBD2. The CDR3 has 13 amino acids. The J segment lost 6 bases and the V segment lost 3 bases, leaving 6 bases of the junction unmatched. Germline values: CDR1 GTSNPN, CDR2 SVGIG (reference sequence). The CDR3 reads CAWSWRGGREQYF. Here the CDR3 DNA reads TGTGCCTGGAGCTGGCGGGGGGGCCGCGAGCAGTACTTC.

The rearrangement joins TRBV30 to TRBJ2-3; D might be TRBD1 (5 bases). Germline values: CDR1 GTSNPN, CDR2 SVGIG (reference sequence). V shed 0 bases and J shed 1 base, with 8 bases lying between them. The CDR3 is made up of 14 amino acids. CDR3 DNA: TGTGCCTGGAGTGTAGGGGCGCGCACAGATACGCAGTATTTT. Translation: CAWSVGARTDTQYF.

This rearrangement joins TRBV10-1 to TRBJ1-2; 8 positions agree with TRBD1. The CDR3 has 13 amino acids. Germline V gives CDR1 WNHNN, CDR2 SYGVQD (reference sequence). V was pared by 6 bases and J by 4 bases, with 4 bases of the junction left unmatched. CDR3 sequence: CASSDRGPYGYTF. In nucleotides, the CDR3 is TGCGCCAGCAGCGACAGGGGCCCCTATGGCTACACCTTC.

CDR3 sequence reads: CASSMGQVGSYNEQFF. The CDR3 nucleotides read TGTGCCAGTAGTATGGGTCAGGTAGGGAGCTACAATGAGCAGTTCTTC. This chain joins TRBV19 and TRBJ2-1, with D possibly matching TRBD2 (5 bases). Germline-derived CDR1 and CDR2 are LNHDA and SQIVND (reference sequence). V was cut by 3 bases and J by 3 bases, with 15 bases left in between. The CDR3 has 16 residues.

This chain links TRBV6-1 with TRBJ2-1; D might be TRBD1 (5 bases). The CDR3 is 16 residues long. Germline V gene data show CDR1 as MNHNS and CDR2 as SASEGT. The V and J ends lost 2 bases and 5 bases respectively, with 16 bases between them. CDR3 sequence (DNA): TGTGCCAGCAGTGAATTTCTACCCAGGGTGGACAATGAGCAGTTCTTC. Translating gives CASSEFLPRVDNEQFF.

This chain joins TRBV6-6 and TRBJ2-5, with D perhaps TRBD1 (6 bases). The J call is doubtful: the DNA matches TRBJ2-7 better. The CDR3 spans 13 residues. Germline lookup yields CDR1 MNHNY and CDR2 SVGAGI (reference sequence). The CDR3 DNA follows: TGTGCCAGCAGCCACAGGGTAGTAGGCGAGCAGTACTTC. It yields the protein CASSHRVVGEQYF.

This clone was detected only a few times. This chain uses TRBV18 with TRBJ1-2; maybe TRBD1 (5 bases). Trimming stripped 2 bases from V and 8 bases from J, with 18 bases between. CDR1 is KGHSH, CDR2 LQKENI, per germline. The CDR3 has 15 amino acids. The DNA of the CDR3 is TGTGCCAGCTCACCAATGGGGGGGTGGCTGGACGGCTACACCTTC. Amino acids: CASSPMGGWLDGYTF.

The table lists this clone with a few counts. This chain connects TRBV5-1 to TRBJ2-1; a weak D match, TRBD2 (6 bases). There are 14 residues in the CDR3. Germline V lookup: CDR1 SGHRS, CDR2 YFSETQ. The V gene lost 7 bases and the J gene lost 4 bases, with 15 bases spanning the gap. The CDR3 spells CASGRDSVYNEQFF. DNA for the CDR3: TGCGCCAGCGGCCGGGACTCCGTTTACAATGAGCAGTTCTTC. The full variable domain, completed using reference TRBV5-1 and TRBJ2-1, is KAGVTQTPRYLIKTRGQQVTLSCSPISGHRSVSWYQQTPGQGLQFLFEYFSETQRNKGNFPGRFSGRQFSNSRSEMNVSTLELGDSALYLCASGRDSVYNEQFFGPGTRLTVL.

CDR3 sequence (DNA): TGTGCCTGGAGGGAGACGCGAATGGATACCGGGGAGCTGTTTTTT. Its translation is CAWRETRMDTGELFF. The chain carries TRBV30 and TRBJ2-2; no firm D call. Germline CDR1 is GTSNPN and CDR2 is SVGIG (reference sequence). CDR3 length: 15 amino acids. V lost 3 bases, J lost 5 bases, and 16 bases lay in between.

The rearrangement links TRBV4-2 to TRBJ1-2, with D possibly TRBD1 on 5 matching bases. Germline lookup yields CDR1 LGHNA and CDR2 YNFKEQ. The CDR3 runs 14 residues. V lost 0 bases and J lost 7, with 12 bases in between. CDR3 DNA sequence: TGTGCCAGCAGCCAAGATTTGGCAGGGCGTGGCTACACCTTC. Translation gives CASSQDLAGRGYTF.

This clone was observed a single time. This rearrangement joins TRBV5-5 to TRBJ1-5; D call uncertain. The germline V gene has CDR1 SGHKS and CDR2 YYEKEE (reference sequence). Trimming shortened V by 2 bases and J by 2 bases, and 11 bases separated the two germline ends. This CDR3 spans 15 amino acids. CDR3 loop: CASSFGGSGNQPQHF. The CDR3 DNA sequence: TGTGCCAGCAGCTTCGGAGGGTCGGGCAATCAGCCCCAGCATTTT.

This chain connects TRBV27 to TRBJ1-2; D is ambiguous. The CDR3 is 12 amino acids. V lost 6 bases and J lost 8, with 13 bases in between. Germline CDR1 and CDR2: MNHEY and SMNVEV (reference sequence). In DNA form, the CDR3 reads TGTGCCAGCAGCAAAGTCGGGAGGGGCTACACCTTC. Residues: CASSKVGRGYTF.

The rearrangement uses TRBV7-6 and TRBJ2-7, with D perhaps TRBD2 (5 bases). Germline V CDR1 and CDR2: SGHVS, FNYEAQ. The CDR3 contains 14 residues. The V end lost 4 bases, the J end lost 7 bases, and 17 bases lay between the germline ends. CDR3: CASSYGRGLEEQYF. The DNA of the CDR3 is TGTGCCAGCAGCTATGGCCGGGGTTTGGAGGAGCAGTACTTC.

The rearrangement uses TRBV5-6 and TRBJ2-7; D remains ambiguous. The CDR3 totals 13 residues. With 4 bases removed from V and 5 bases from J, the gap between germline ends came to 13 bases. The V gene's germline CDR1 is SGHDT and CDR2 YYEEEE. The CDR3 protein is CASSPLRVNEQYF. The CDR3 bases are TGTGCCAGCAGCCCCTTGCGAGTGAACGAGCAGTACTTC.

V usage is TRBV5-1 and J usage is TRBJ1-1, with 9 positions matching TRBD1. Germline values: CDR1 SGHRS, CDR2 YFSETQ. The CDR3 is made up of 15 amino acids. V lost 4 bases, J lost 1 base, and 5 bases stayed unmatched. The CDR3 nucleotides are TGCGCCAGCAGCGGAGGACAGGGGTGGAACACTGAAGCTTTCTTT. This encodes CASSGGQGWNTEAFF.

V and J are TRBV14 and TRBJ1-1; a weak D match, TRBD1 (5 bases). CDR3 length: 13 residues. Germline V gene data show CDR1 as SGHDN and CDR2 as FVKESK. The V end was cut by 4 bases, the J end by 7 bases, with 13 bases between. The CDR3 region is CASSPTLGGEAFF. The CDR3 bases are TGTGCCAGCAGCCCCACCCTCGGGGGTGAAGCTTTCTTT.

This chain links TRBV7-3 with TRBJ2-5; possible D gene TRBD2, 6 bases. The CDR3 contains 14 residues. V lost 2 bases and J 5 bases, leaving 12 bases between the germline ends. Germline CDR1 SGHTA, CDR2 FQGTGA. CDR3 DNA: TGTGCCAGCAGCTTAGGGCCAGGGAGGGAGACCCAGTACTTC. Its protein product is CASSLGPGRETQYF.

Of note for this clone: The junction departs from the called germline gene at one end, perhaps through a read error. CDR3 loop: CASSRGLKTGGLFF. CDR3 nucleotides: TGTGCCAGCAGCAGGGGGCTTAAGACCGGGGGGCTGTTTTTT. The chain joins TRBV6-5 to TRBJ2-2; TRBD1 aligns across 8 bases. CDR1 is MNHEY and CDR2 is SVGAGI in the germline V gene. This CDR3 is 14 amino acids long.